This entry lists 15 T cell receptor beta chains sequenced from one sample in a study of cytomegalovirus exposure and HLA in healthy donors. Assay used: immunoSEQ multiplex PCR; TCRdb lists only in-frame clones, some missing. Among 150,000 to 200,000 clones, about 82% were seen once, and the ten largest hold roughly 1.5%. Sequencing was carried out using PBMCs. These TCRs come from a young woman in good health and CMV-seronegative.

The genes are TRBV2 and TRBJ2-7; 9 bases are shared with TRBD2. V gave up 8 bases and J gave up 2 bases; unmatched junction bases: 4. This CDR3 has 13 amino acids. CDR1 SNHLY and CDR2 FYNNEI come from the germline V gene. The CDR3 is CASAGGGAYEQYF. The CDR3, as DNA: TGTGCCAGCGCGGGCGGGGGGGCCTACGAGCAGTACTTC.

This chain connects TRBV6-5 to TRBJ1-1, with TRBD1 identical over 8 bases. The CDR3 has 14 residues. Germline CDR1 reads MNHEY; CDR2 reads SVGAGI. With V trimmed by 0 bases and J by 7 bases, 4 bases remained unmatched. CDR3 nucleotide sequence: TGTGCCAGCAGTTACTCAGGGGACAGGTTTGAAGCTTTCTTT. The encoded protein is CASSYSGDRFEAFF.

The chain has TRBV7-2 and TRBJ1-1; 8 nucleotides agree with TRBD1. V lost 5 bases to trimming and J lost 0 bases; unmatched junction nucleotides: 11. The CDR3 is made up of 17 amino acids. In germline, CDR1 is SGHTA, CDR2 FQGNSA. CDR3 amino acids: CASSQKGTGVLNTEAFF. The CDR3 DNA sequence: TGTGCCAGCAGCCAAAAAGGGACAGGTGTCCTGAACACTGAAGCTTTCTTT.

The gene calls are TRBV6-4 and TRBJ2-5; 8 bases line up with TRBD1. The CDR3 is made up of 13 amino acids. After removal of 4 bases from V and 4 bases from J, the junction contained 2 bases not matched to a gene. Germline CDR1 reads MRHNA; CDR2 reads SNTAGT. CDR3 bases: TGTGCCAGCAGTGTCGACAGGGGAGAGACCCAGTACTTC. It codes for CASSVDRGETQYF.

V gene TRBV15 combines with J gene TRBJ2-7, with 11 bases lining up with TRBD1. There are 14 residues in the CDR3. The V gene end was trimmed by 2 bases and the J gene end by 8 bases; junction bases not matched to a gene: 5. Germline CDR1 reads LNHNV; CDR2 reads YYDKDF (reference sequence). The CDR3 loop is CATSRPRDRGKQYF. CDR3 coding DNA: TGTGCCACCAGCAGACCCCGGGACAGGGGGAAGCAGTACTTC.

The CDR3 DNA reads TGTGCCAGCAGCAAAGCACGGGGGGCCAAGGACCAAGAGACCCAGTACTTC. This sequence encodes CASSKARGAKDQETQYF. The chain has TRBV21-1 and TRBJ2-5; no DNA check was done on the table's D call, TRBD2. TRBV21-1 is flagged as a pseudogene. This CDR3 spans 17 amino acids.

On this clone itself: At one of its ends the junction is not consistent with the germline gene, which may arise from a read error. This sequence joins TRBV5-6 and TRBJ2-7; D possibly corresponds to TRBD1 (6 bases). The CDR3 loop spans 11 amino acids. Per germline, CDR1 SGHDT and CDR2 YYEEEE. The CDR3 DNA reads TGCCTCAGGAACAGGGACTACGAGCAGTACTTC. Its protein product is CLRNRDYEQYF.

V is TRBV11-3 and J is TRBJ2-3; 9 bases are shared with TRBD1. The CDR3 loop spans 15 amino acids. V dropped 5 bases and J dropped 6; count of bases not matched to a gene: 9. From germline, CDR1 is SGHNT and CDR2 YENEEA. The CDR3 loop is CASSRRTGVSDTQYF. The CDR3 DNA sequence: TGTGCCAGCAGCCGCCGGACAGGGGTATCGGATACGCAGTATTTT.

The chain is built from TRBV5-1 and TRBJ2-7, with D perhaps matching TRBD1 (6 bases). The CDR3 has 16 amino acids. Trimming took 4 bases from V and 2 from J, leaving 19 bases between them. The V gene's germline CDR1 is SGHRS and CDR2 YFSETQ. Here the CDR3 reads CASSPTRDIATYEQYF. In DNA, the CDR3 is TGCGCCAGCAGCCCAACCCGGGACATAGCTACCTACGAGCAGTACTTC. Together with reference TRBV5-1 and TRBJ2-7, the CDR3 gives the full variable domain: KAGVTQTPRYLIKTRGQQVTLSCSPISGHRSVSWYQQTPGQGLQFLFEYFSETQRNKGNFPGRFSGRQFSNSRSEMNVSTLELGDSALYLCASSPTRDIATYEQYFGPGTRLTVT.

The gene calls are TRBV11-2 and TRBJ2-3, with 11 bases fitting TRBD2. CDR1 is SGHAT and CDR2 is FQNNGV in the germline V gene. V shed 0 bases, J shed 3 bases, and the junction held 2 bases outside the gene matches. The CDR3 is made up of 16 amino acids. CDR3 bases: TGTGCCAGCAGCTTAGATCTAGCGGGGGGTACAGATACGCAGTATTTT. Translation: CASSLDLAGGTDTQYF.

The CDR3, as DNA: TGTGCCAGCAGTGGCACTAGCGACACAGATACGCAGTATTTT. Translation: CASSGTSDTDTQYF. The rearrangement uses TRBV27 and TRBJ2-3; 7 bases fit TRBD2. The ends lost 5 bases at V and 2 bases at J; junction bases unmatched: 4. Germline V gives CDR1 MNHEY, CDR2 SMNVEV (reference sequence). The CDR3 is made up of 14 amino acids.

The table lists this clone with a count of one. The J gene is TRBJ2-2, the V gene TRBV5-6; possible D gene TRBD1, 5 bases. Germline CDR1 is SGHDT and CDR2 is YYEEEE. The CDR3 spans 14 residues. Trimming removed 5 bases from V and 2 bases from J, with 10 bases in between. This CDR3 is CASSIDSNTGELFF. As DNA, the CDR3 is TGTGCCAGCAGTATTGACAGCAACACCGGGGAGCTGTTTTTT.

This clone was counted once. The chain couples TRBV19 to TRBJ1-1; TRBD1 matches 11 bases. CDR1 is LNHDA, CDR2 SQIVND, per germline (reference sequence). The CDR3 covers 15 residues. Losses at the gene ends were 7 bases for V and 6 bases for J; bases not matched to a gene: 10. The CDR3 nucleotides read TGTGCCAGTATCCCCCCGGACAGGGGGCCCGCTGAAGCTTTCTTT. Translated, it gives CASIPPDRGPAEAFF.

The chain employs TRBV14 and TRBJ2-3, with D maybe TRBD2 (5 bases). Germline CDR1 and CDR2: SGHDN and FVKESK. The CDR3 has 19 amino acids. V was shortened by 1 base and J by 4 bases, with 24 bases between the two germline ends. CDR3 coding DNA: TGTGCCAGCAGCCAAGGCGGGCCCCACCAATGGTGGAGCGCAGATACGCAGTATTTT. Protein: CASSQGGPHQWWSADTQYF.

This clone was seen only a few times. The rearrangement uses TRBV4-1 and TRBJ2-1; a weak D match, TRBD2 (6 bases). There are 14 residues in the CDR3. The germline CDR1 and CDR2 sequences are MGHRA and YSYEKL. Trimming removed 1 base from V and 2 bases from J, with 6 bases in between. The CDR3: CASSQGLAYNEQFF. The CDR3 coding sequence is TGCGCCAGCAGCCAAGGACTAGCCTACAATGAGCAGTTCTTC.